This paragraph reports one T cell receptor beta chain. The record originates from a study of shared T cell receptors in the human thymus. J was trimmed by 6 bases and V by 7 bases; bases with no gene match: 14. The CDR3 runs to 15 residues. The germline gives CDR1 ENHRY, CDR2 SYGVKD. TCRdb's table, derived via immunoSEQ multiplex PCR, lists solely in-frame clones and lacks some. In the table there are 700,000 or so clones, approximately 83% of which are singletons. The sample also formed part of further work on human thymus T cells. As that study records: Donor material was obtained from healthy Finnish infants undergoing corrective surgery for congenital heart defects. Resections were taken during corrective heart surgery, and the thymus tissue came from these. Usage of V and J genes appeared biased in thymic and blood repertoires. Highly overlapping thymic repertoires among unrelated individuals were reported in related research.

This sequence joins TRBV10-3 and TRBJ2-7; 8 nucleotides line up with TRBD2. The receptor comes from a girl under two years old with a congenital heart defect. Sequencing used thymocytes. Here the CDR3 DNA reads TGTGCCATCACCCCCCGCCTCACGGGGGGGGGCGAGCAGTACTTC. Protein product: CAITPRLTGGGEQYF.